Below, 20 T cell receptor beta chains from the same sample are listed, as sequenced in a study of T cell responses to AZD1222 COVID-19 vaccine. Only in-frame clones appear in the TCRdb table, and some are missing; sequencing was by immunoSEQ multiplex PCR. The profile shows about 160,000 clones, roughly nine tenths of them singletons. This specimen was peripheral blood, taken on day 0 of AZD1222 vaccination. The origin of the receptors is an adult in good health.

The DNA for the CDR3 is TGTGCTAGTGGTTACAGGGGTGGAGGGGAGCTGTTTTTT. The encoded protein is CASGYRGGGELFF. The genes are TRBV12-5 and TRBJ2-2; 7 nucleotides align to TRBD1. Germline trimming cut 4 bases from V and 8 bases from J; bases unmatched to any gene: 4. This CDR3 region has 13 residues. The germline V gene encodes CDR1 LGHNT and CDR2 FRNRAP.

The chain recombines TRBV5-1 with TRBJ2-7; D remains unclear. Germline V gene data show CDR1 as SGHRS and CDR2 as YFSETQ. The length of the CDR3 is 15 residues. V lost 5 bases, J lost 4 bases, and 19 bases lay in between. CDR3 residues: CASSPAPGYGYEQYF. In DNA, the CDR3 is TGCGCCAGCAGTCCCGCCCCGGGCTACGGATACGAGCAGTACTTC.

The rearrangement uses TRBV30 and TRBJ1-1; the D is unclear. The CDR3 runs to 13 residues. Trimming removed 2 bases at V and 5 bases at J, with 12 bases between. The germline gives CDR1 GTSNPN, CDR2 SVGIG (reference sequence). CDR3 residues: CAWSIPRGTEAFF. CDR3 nucleotide sequence: TGTGCCTGGAGTATACCGCGGGGAACTGAAGCTTTCTTT.

This clone was found a few times. The chain combines TRBV28 with TRBJ2-6; a possible D gene is TRBD1 (6 bases). CDR3 length equals 17 residues. Germline V gene sequence: CDR1 MDHEN, CDR2 SYDVKM. Trimming removed 10 bases at V and 0 bases at J, with 19 bases between. CDR3 region: CATYPGHSSSGANVLTF. CDR3 bases: TGTGCCACCTACCCGGGACACAGTTCCTCTGGGGCCAACGTCCTGACTTTC.

The gene calls are TRBV2 and TRBJ1-2; D not resolved. The V gene's germline CDR1 is SNHLY and CDR2 FYNNEI. Trimming took 4 bases from V and 1 from J, leaving 13 bases between them. The CDR3 is 15 residues long. For the CDR3, the DNA is TGTGCCAGCAGTGCCGAGCTTCCATATAACTATGGCTACACCTTC. Its translation: CASSAELPYNYGYTF.

The CDR3 nucleotides read TGTGCCAGCAGCAGCGAAGGACCAGTAATCGGGGAGCAGTTCTTC. This sequence encodes CASSSEGPVIGEQFF. The rearrangement joins TRBV7-2 to TRBJ2-1; the D is unclear. The CDR3 is made up of 15 amino acids. Germline V gene sequence: CDR1 SGHTA, CDR2 FQGNSA. V was cut by 5 bases and J by 10 bases, with 21 bases left in between.

For this clone: A junction boundary mismatches the germline segment, possibly from a read error. The CDR3 DNA is TGTGCCGGCAGTTCGGGGCTAGGGAGCACTGAAGCTTTCTTT. Protein product: CAGSSGLGSTEAFF. This chain uses TRBV6-2 or TRBV6-3 with TRBJ1-1; maybe TRBD1 (5 bases). Looked up from germline, CDR1 is MNHEY and CDR2 is SVGEGT. The CDR3 extends over 14 amino acids.

This clone was detected once. This chain uses TRBV6-2 or TRBV6-3 with TRBJ2-1, with D maybe TRBD2 (6 bases). This CDR3 comprises 12 residues. Trimming cost V 6 bases and J 13 bases, with 16 bases left between them. Germline V CDR1 and CDR2: MNHEY, SVGEGT. This chain's CDR3 is CASSQRLGEQFF. CDR3 sequence (DNA): TGTGCCAGCAGCCAAAGACTAGGGGAACAGTTCTTC.

The chain recombines TRBV11-2 with TRBJ2-1, with 14 bases fitting TRBD2. Trimming cost V 5 bases and J 5 bases; bases outside gene matches: 14. The CDR3 loop spans 19 amino acids. Per germline, CDR1 SGHAT and CDR2 FQNNGV. CDR3 sequence (DNA): TGTGCCAGCAGCCAGCGGACTAGCGGGAGGCCTATAAAGAACAATGAGCAGTTCTTC. It is translated as CASSQRTSGRPIKNNEQFF.

V and J are TRBV5-4 and TRBJ2-3, with a tentative D call TRBD1 (5 bases). V was clipped by 0 bases and J by 0 bases, with 5 bases between them. This CDR3 has 14 residues. CDR1 and CDR2 from the germline V gene are SGHNT and YYREEE (reference sequence). The CDR3 is CASSLGQSTDTQYF. CDR3 nucleotide sequence: TGTGCCAGCAGCTTGGGACAGAGCACAGATACGCAGTATTTT.

The chain carries TRBV18 and TRBJ2-1; no clear D gene. This CDR3 region has 15 residues. V was cut by 5 bases and J by 0 bases, with 11 bases left in between. Germline V gives CDR1 KGHSH, CDR2 LQKENI. The chain's CDR3 is CASSSDGSSYNEQFF. CDR3 in DNA: TGTGCCAGCTCATCTGACGGTAGCTCCTACAATGAGCAGTTCTTC. The full variable domain, with the rest looked up from reference TRBV18 and TRBJ2-1, is NAGVMQNPRHLVRRRGQEARLRCSPMKGHSHVYWYRQLPEEGLKFMVYLQKENIIDESGMPKERFSAEFPKEGPSILRIQQVVRGDSAAYFCASSSDGSSYNEQFFGPGTRLTVL.

This rearrangement joins TRBV28 to TRBJ1-2; D is perhaps TRBD1 (6 bases). The CDR3 sequence is 14 residues long. Trimming left V 5 bases short and J 2 bases short, with 12 bases between. The germline CDR1 and CDR2 sequences are MDHEN and SYDVKM. The CDR3 reads CASSGGGVNYGYTF. The CDR3 DNA is TGTGCCAGCAGTGGAGGGGGGGTCAACTATGGCTACACCTTC.

The V gene is TRBV5-1, the J gene TRBJ2-5; D is tentatively TRBD1 or TRBD2 (5 bases each). This CDR3 is built from 14 residues. The V gene lost 1 base and the J gene lost 7 bases, with 14 bases spanning the gap. Per germline, CDR1 SGHRS and CDR2 YFSETQ. The CDR3 nucleotides read TGCGCCAGCAGCTTGCAGGGCGGGCCACCGACCCAGTACTTC. It codes for CASSLQGGPPTQYF.

The V call is TRBV3-1 (or the pseudogene TRBV3-2), the J call TRBJ1-6, with 8 bases fitting TRBD1. Per the germline V gene, CDR1 is LGHDT and CDR2 is YNNKEL (reference sequence). V trimming: 5 bases; J trimming: 10 bases; junction bases outside the gene matches: 16. The CDR3 has 17 amino acids. The CDR3 protein is CASSSFRTGQGVSPLHF. The CDR3 DNA is TGTGCCAGCAGCAGCTTCCGAACTGGACAGGGTGTATCACCCCTCCACTTT.

The chain recombines TRBV11-3 with TRBJ2-2; D perhaps matches TRBD2 (6 bases). The CDR3 length is 19 residues. CDR1 is SGHNT, CDR2 YENEEA, per germline. V was clipped by 4 bases and J by 1 base, with 22 bases between them. CDR3 sequence reads: CASSSPRGLILQNTGELFF. As DNA, the CDR3 is TGTGCCAGCAGCTCTCCCCGGGGACTCATACTACAGAACACCGGGGAGCTGTTTTTT.

The rearrangement joins TRBV7-3 to TRBJ2-1, with 9 bases lining up with TRBD2. The V and J ends lost 2 bases and 4 bases, in that order; junction bases with no gene match: 3. The CDR3 runs to 15 residues. Germline CDR1 and CDR2: SGHTA and FQGTGA. CDR3 amino acids: CASSLLAGPYNEQFF. CDR3 sequence (DNA): TGTGCCAGCAGCTTACTAGCGGGGCCTTACAATGAGCAGTTCTTC.

The chain is built from TRBV7-8 and TRBJ1-3; no firm D call. The V and J ends lost 5 bases and 0 bases respectively, with 11 bases between them. The CDR3 is 15 amino acids. Germline loops: CDR1 SGHVS, CDR2 FQNEAQ. This CDR3 reads CASSQPGSSGNTIYF. The CDR3 coding sequence is TGTGCCAGCAGCCAACCAGGAAGCTCTGGAAACACCATATATTTT.

This chain uses TRBV6-1 with TRBJ2-1, with D possibly called TRBD1 or TRBD2 (6 bases each). The CDR3 extends over 14 amino acids. Per germline, CDR1 MNHNS and CDR2 SASEGT. Trimming removed 1 base at V and 6 bases at J, with 10 bases between. The CDR3 protein is CASSEGGASNEQFF. DNA for the CDR3: TGTGCCAGCAGTGAAGGGGGGGCATCCAATGAGCAGTTCTTC.

The chain links TRBV11-2 to TRBJ2-6; D is uncertain. V was cut by 8 bases and J by 3 bases, with 14 bases left in between. CDR1 and CDR2 (germline): SGHAT, FQNNGV. The CDR3 loop spans 15 amino acids. CDR3 in DNA: TGTGCCAGCGCCTATGTTAGAGGTGGGGCCAACGTCCTGACTTTC. It codes for CASAYVRGGANVLTF.

The CDR3 DNA is TGTGCCAGCAGCTTAGGTGGGACAGGGAGAAATACGGAGCTGTTTTTT. It encodes CASSLGGTGRNTELFF. J is TRBJ2-2 and V is TRBV5-6; 9 bases align to TRBD1. Looked up from germline, CDR1 is SGHDT and CDR2 is YYEEEE. This CDR3 is 16 amino acids long. J lost 10 bases, V lost 2 bases, and 12 bases had no gene match.